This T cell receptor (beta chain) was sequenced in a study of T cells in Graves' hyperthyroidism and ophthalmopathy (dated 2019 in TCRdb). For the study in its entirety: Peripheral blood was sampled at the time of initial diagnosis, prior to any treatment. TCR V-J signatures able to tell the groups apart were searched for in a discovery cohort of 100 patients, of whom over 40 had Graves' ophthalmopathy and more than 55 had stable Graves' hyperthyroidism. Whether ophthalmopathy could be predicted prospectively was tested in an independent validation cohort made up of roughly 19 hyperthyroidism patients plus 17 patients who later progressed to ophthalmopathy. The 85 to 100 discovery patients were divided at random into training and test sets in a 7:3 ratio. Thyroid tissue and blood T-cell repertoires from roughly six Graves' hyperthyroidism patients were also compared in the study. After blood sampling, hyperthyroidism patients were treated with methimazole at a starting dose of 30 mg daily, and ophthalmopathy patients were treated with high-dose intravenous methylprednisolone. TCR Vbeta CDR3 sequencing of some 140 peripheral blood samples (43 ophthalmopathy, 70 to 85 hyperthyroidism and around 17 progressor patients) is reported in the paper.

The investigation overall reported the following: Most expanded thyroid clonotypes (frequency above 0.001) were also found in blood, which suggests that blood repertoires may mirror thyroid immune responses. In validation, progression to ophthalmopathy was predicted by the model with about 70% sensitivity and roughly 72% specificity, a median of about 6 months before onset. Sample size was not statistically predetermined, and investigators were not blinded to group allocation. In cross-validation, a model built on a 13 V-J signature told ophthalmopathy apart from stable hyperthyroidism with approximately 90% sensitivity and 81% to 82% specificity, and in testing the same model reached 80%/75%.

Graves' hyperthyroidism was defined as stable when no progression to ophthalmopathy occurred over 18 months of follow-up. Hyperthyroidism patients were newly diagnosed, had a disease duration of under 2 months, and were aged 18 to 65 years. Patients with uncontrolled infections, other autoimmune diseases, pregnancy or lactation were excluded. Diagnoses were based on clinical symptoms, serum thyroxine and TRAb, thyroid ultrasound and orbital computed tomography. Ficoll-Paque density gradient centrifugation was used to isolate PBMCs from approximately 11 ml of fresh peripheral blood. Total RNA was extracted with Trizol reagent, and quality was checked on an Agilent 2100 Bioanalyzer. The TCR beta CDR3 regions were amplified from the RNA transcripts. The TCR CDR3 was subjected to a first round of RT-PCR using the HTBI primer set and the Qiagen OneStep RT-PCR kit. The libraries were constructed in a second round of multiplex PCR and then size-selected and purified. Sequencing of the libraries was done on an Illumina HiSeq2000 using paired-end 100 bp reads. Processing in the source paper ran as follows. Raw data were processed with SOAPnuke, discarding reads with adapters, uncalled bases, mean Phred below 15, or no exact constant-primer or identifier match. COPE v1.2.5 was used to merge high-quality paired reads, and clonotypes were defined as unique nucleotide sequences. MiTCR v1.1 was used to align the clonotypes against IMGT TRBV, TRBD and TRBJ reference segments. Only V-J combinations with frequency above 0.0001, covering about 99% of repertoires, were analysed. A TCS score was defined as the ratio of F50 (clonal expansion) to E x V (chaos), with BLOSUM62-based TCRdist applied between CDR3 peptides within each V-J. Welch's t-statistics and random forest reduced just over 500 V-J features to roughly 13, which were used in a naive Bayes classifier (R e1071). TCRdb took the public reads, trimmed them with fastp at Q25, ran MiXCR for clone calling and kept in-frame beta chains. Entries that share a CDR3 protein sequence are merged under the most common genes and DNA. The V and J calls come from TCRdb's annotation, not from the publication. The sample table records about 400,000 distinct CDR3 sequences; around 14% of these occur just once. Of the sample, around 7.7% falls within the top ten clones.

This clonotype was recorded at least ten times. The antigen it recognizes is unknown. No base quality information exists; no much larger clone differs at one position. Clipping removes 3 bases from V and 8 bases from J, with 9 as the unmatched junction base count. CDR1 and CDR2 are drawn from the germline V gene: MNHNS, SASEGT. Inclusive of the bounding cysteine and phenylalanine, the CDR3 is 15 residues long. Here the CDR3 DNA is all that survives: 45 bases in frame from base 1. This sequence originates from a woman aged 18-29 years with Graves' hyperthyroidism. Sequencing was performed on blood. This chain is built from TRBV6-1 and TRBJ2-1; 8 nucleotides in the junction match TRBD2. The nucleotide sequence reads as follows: TGTGCCAGCAGTGACTCGGGACTAGGCAATCATGAGCAGTTCTTC. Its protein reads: CASSDSGLGNHEQFF.